This T cell receptor beta chain comes out of a study of shared clonotypes between healthy human individuals. Study outcomes and limitations: Sequencing depth was a factor that was expected to affect clonotype sharing among donors.

The CDR3 contains 14 residues. V was clipped by 10 bases and J by 4 bases, with 17 bases between them. Germline-derived CDR1 and CDR2 are MDHEN and SYDVKM. As to this clone: The target antigen is unknown.

In replicate PCRs of unsorted PBMC, approximately 280 ng DNA, tens of thousands of T cell genomes, was used. Produced via immunoSEQ multiplex PCR; TCRdb's table is partial and in-frame only. The table includes about 490,000 clones, approximately 80% detected once. The sequence derives from a woman aged 40 to 50 in good health. Some clones in this sample may be carry-over from other donors' samples. This chain uses TRBV28 with TRBJ1-5; D perhaps matches TRBD1 (6 bases). The sequenced sample was PBMCs. The CDR3 coding sequence is TGTGCCACCAGAGGACAGTTCACGAATCAGCCCCAGCATTTT. Amino acids: CATRGQFTNQPQHF.